This T cell receptor (beta chain) derives from a study of T cell repertoires in cytomegalovirus infection. Across the whole study: Public TCR beta signature analysis indicated the presence of both CMV infection and matching HLA type. The study, taken as a whole, reports: What dominated the ex vivo response were HLA-C-restricted CMV-specific TCR beta clonotypes.

TCRdb analysed the reads with MiXCR anew, one entry per CDR3 protein. The sample shows about 150,000 distinct CDR3 sequences, around 22% of them seen only once. The CDR3 is 15 amino acids. Germline V lookup: CDR1 MNHNS, CDR2 SASEGT. This clonotype occurred a few times. Its antigen is currently unknown. The junction departs from the called germline gene at one end, perhaps through a read error. This rearrangement joins TRBV6-1 to TRBJ2-1, with 8 bases aligning to TRBD2. Sequencing was performed on PBMCs. This sequence originates from a human donor in good health (CMV status not recorded). Some clones in this sample may be carry-over from other donors' samples. The CDR3 DNA is TGTGCCAGCAGTCAAGCGGGAGCTAGTGACAATGAGCAGTTCTTC. It specifies CASSQAGASDNEQFF.